What follows describes a single T cell receptor beta chain. Its target is unknown. Sequencing used immunoSEQ multiplex PCR; TCRdb keeps in-frame clones, though not all of them. The repertoire holds 20,000 to 25,000 clones, with around 70% as singletons. These data belong to a study of vaccination effects on CD4 cells after COVID-19. General study results and limits: Long after vaccination, the clones induced by infection and by vaccine shrank markedly in size.

Antigen-specific CD4+ T cell clonotypes were called by their expansion after viral peptide-pool culture in ViraFEST. Following culture for about ten days, CD4+ T cells were isolated. Vaccine administered to participants consisted of two doses of either BNT162b2 or mRNA-1273. Recipients of the vaccine had no prior SARS-CoV-2 infection and negative nucleocapsid antibodies. Every well housed roughly 2.1 million PBMC, which grew in culture alongside 8.5 to 10 IU/ml IL-2 and 10 ug/ml peptides. Cultures received IL-2 medium that replaced half the medium on days 3 and 7. The V end lost 5 bases, the J end lost 7 bases, and 12 bases lay between the germline ends. The CDR3 consists of 12 residues. Germline CDR1 reads PRHDT; CDR2 reads FYEKMQ (reference sequence).

The TCR comes from a human donor who received a COVID-19 vaccine. The sequencing used CD4+ T cells from PBMCs cultured with SARS-CoV-2 spike peptides, collected after COVID-19 vaccination. This chain connects TRBV13 to TRBJ2-7; no clear D gene. DNA of the CDR3: TGTGCCAGCAGCCGGTGGTTTGATGAGCAGTACTTC. Protein product: CASSRWFDEQYF. The full variable domain, its missing parts supplied by reference TRBV13 and TRBJ2-7, is AAGVIQSPRHLIKEKRETATLKCYPIPRHDTVYWYQQGPGQDPQFLISFYEKMQSDKGSIPDRFSAQQFSDYHSELNMSSLELGDSALYFCASSRWFDEQYFGPGTRLTVT.